This TCR beta chain emerged from a study of T cell repertoires in cytomegalovirus infection. Study overall: A matching HLA type, together with CMV infection, was signaled by public TCR beta signatures. General study findings and limits: There were carriers of CMV plus the relevant HLA, and cumulative public TCR beta family frequency identified them. HLA-C-restricted CMV clonotypes gave the most frequent clonotype in two of eight donors.

This clonotype was seen a handful of times. The target antigen is unknown. MiXCR, applied by TCRdb to the reads, yields one record per CDR3 protein. The top ten hold about 15% of the sample, which has fewer than 300,000 distinct CDR3 sequences, more than 20% seen once. The CDR3 sequence is 14 residues long. Trimming stripped 3 bases from V and 4 bases from J, with 13 bases between. Germline V gene lookup returns CDR1 LNHDA and CDR2 SQIVND (reference sequence). The sequenced material came from PBMCs. The origin of this receptor is a human donor in good health (CMV status not recorded). Some clones in this sample may be carry-over from other donors' samples. This chain connects TRBV19 to TRBJ2-7; D gene uncertain. CDR3 in amino acids: CASSITHMGYEQYF. CDR3 nucleotides: TGTGCCAGTAGTATTACCCACATGGGGTACGAGCAGTACTTC.